The clone carrying this T cell receptor beta chain was seen a few times. The data stem from a study of human T cells and chemical hapten exposure. One entry per CDR3 protein results from TCRdb running MiXCR on the RACE reads. The repertoire holds around 110,000 distinct CDR3 sequences, around 12% seen once, with around 1.5% in the top ten. The V gene lost 1 base and the J gene lost 3 bases, with 9 bases spanning the gap. Germline CDR1 SEHNR, CDR2 FQNEAQ (reference sequence). The CDR3 sequence is 15 residues long. As to time point: pre-sensitization, week 0. As for treatment: therapeutic diphenylcyclopropenone sensitization with weekly scalp DPC.

This TCR was sampled from a woman in her forties or fifties with alopecia areata. Some clones in this sample may be carry-over from other donors' samples. The chain has TRBV7-9 and TRBJ2-2; the D gene could be TRBD1 or TRBD2 (5 bases each). This material consisted of whole blood, taken in connection with sensitization to the hapten diphenylcyclopropenone (DPC). CDR3 region: CASSLGGTDTGELFF. The CDR3 DNA reads as TGTGCCAGCAGCTTAGGGGGGACGGACACCGGGGAGCTGTTTTTT.